The 25 T cell receptor beta chains below come from one sample, sequenced in a study of T cell repertoires in Merkel cell carcinoma. Generated by immunoSEQ multiplex PCR, the TCRdb table keeps only in-frame clones and is missing some. The sample has about 15,000 clones, roughly 80% seen once; the top ten hold under 20%. Sequencing input: tumor tissue. The receptors were sampled from an adult with Merkel cell carcinoma.

This chain's CDR3 is CASSLEFVGSSGNTIYF. In nucleotides, the CDR3 is TGCGCCAGCAGCTTGGAGTTTGTGGGCAGCTCTGGAAACACCATATATTTT. This chain joins TRBV5-1 and TRBJ1-3; D gene ambiguous. V dropped 0 bases and J dropped 0 bases, with 13 bases sitting between them. Germline V gene sequence: CDR1 SGHRS, CDR2 YFSETQ. The CDR3 sequence is 17 residues long.

This chain links TRBV7-2 with TRBJ2-5; 10 bases line up with TRBD2. Trimming removed 2 bases from V and 5 bases from J; junction bases left unmatched: 14. The germline CDR1 and CDR2 sequences are SGHTA and FQGNSA. This CDR3 is 18 amino acids long. The CDR3 sequence: CASSLRRSGGALYETQYF. CDR3 bases: TGTGCCAGCAGCTTAAGAAGGAGCGGGGGGGCTTTGTATGAGACCCAGTACTTC.

This chain uses TRBV5-4 with TRBJ2-3, with TRBD2 matching 14 bases. CDR1 and CDR2 (germline): SGHNT, YYREEE (reference sequence). V lost 4 bases, J lost 8 bases, and 12 bases stayed unmatched. The CDR3 is 17 amino acids. The CDR3 loop is CASSPGLAGGQRGTQYF. DNA of the CDR3: TGTGCCAGCAGCCCTGGACTAGCGGGGGGCCAAAGGGGTACGCAGTATTTT.

This clone turned up a few times. J is TRBJ1-2 and V is TRBV28, with a weak D call TRBD1 (5 bases). Per germline, CDR1 MDHEN and CDR2 SYDVKM. The length of the CDR3 is 13 residues. V was shortened by 10 bases and J by 4 bases, with 16 bases between the two germline ends. For the CDR3, the DNA is TGTGCCACTTTTTGGTGGGGGACCTATGGCTACACCTTC. Translating gives CATFWWGTYGYTF.

The gene calls are TRBV6-5 and TRBJ2-1, with TRBD2 as a possible D gene (6 bases). This CDR3 spans 15 amino acids. The V gene's germline CDR1 is MNHEY and CDR2 SVGAGI. Trimming stripped 4 bases from V and 0 bases from J, with 10 bases between. In DNA form, the CDR3 reads TGTGCCAGCAGTTTCGTCGGGAGCTCCTACAATGAGCAGTTCTTC. It encodes CASSFVGSSYNEQFF.

This clone is medium-sized in the sample. The V gene is TRBV5-6, the J gene TRBJ1-6, with D unresolved. The CDR3 totals 15 residues. The germline V and J ends were trimmed by 4 bases and 8 bases, with 16 bases remaining between them. CDR1 is SGHDT, CDR2 YYEEEE, per germline. CDR3 amino acids: CASSPYGNGYSPLHF. Here the CDR3 DNA reads TGTGCCAGCAGCCCCTACGGGAATGGGTATTCACCCCTCCACTTT.

The rearrangement joins TRBV24-1 to TRBJ1-1; unclear D gene. Germline V gives CDR1 KGHDR, CDR2 SFDVKD. The length of the CDR3 is 14 residues. Between the trimmed V and J ends, which lost 4 bases and 0 bases, there was a span of 8 bases. The CDR3 is CATSEGGLNTEAFF. CDR3 nucleotide sequence: TGTGCCACCAGTGAGGGTGGGTTGAACACTGAAGCTTTCTTT.

The chain uses TRBV19 and TRBJ2-5, with D possibly TRBD2 on 5 matching bases. The germline V gene encodes CDR1 LNHDA and CDR2 SQIVND (reference sequence). Trimming removed 4 bases from V and 5 bases from J, with 20 bases in between. The CDR3 is 16 residues long. As DNA, the CDR3 is TGTGCCAGTAGTACCCTCTCGGGGAGCCTTCGGGAGACCCAGTACTTC. Protein sequence: CASSTLSGSLRETQYF.

The table lists this clone with a few counts. V gene TRBV29-1 combines with J gene TRBJ2-5; D is perhaps TRBD1 or TRBD2 (5 bases each). The CDR3 runs to 12 residues. CDR1 SQVTM and CDR2 ANQGSEA come from the germline V gene. Trimming cost V 1 base and J 4 bases, with 7 bases left between them. The CDR3 DNA reads as TGCAGCGTTGAAGGGGGGTTAGAGACCCAGTACTTC. This gives the protein CSVEGGLETQYF.

This sequence joins TRBV9 and TRBJ2-3; weak D call: TRBD2 (6 bases). Germline lookup yields CDR1 SGDLS and CDR2 YYNGEE. The CDR3 sequence is 14 residues long. V lost 1 base and J 1 base, leaving 7 bases between the germline ends. Here the CDR3 DNA reads TGTGCCAGCAGCGTATGGGGGGGCACAGATACGCAGTATTTT. It is translated as CASSVWGGTDTQYF.

The genes are TRBV4-1 and TRBJ2-5; 14 bases agree with TRBD2. With 4 bases clipped from V and 4 bases from J, the junction kept 5 bases outside the gene matches. Germline V lookup: CDR1 MGHRA, CDR2 YSYEKL. The length of the CDR3 is 16 residues. CDR3 sequence reads: CASSRLGLAGVETQYF. The CDR3 nucleotides read TGCGCCAGCAGCCGGTTGGGACTAGCGGGAGTAGAGACCCAGTACTTC.

J is TRBJ2-6 and V is TRBV2; D unclear. The CDR3 is 16 amino acids. CDR1 SNHLY and CDR2 FYNNEI come from the germline V gene. Between the trimmed V and J ends, which lost 6 bases and 0 bases, there was a span of 12 bases. In nucleotides, the CDR3 is TGTGCCAGCAGGGGGAAAACCCGCTCTGGGGCCAACGTCCTGACTTTC. This sequence encodes CASRGKTRSGANVLTF.

CDR3 protein: CASSPIYATGDNQPQHF. As DNA, the CDR3 is TGTGCCAGCTCACCAATATATGCGACAGGGGACAATCAGCCCCAGCATTTT. The V and J genes are TRBV18 and TRBJ1-5; 8 nucleotides line up with TRBD1. The CDR3 spans 17 residues. Trimming removed 2 bases from V and 3 bases from J; junction bases left unmatched: 9. Germline V lookup: CDR1 KGHSH, CDR2 LQKENI.

The chain uses TRBV2 and TRBJ1-4, with D possibly matching TRBD1 (5 bases). With 8 bases removed from V and 4 bases from J, the gap between germline ends came to 17 bases. The germline CDR1 and CDR2 sequences are SNHLY and FYNNEI. The CDR3 sequence is 15 residues long. The chain's CDR3 is CASGPGAPGNEKLFF. CDR3 DNA sequence: TGTGCCAGCGGGCCCGGGGCGCCGGGTAATGAAAAACTGTTTTTT. Using reference TRBV2 and TRBJ1-4 for the parts outside the CDR3, the full variable domain is EPEVTQTPSHQVTQMGQEVILRCVPISNHLYFYWYRQILGQKVEFLVSFYNNEISEKSEIFDDQFSVERPDGSNFTLKIRSTKLEDSAMYFCASGPGAPGNEKLFFGSGTQLSVL.

V usage is TRBV15 and J usage is TRBJ1-1; the D gene is possibly TRBD1 (5 bases). In germline, CDR1 is LNHNV, CDR2 YYDKDF (reference sequence). V lost 0 bases and J 6 bases, leaving 14 bases between the germline ends. The CDR3 length is 15 residues. Here the CDR3 DNA reads TGTGCCACCAGCAGAGATCGTGGGGGAATTTCTGAAGCTTTCTTT. This codes for CATSRDRGGISEAFF.

The chain is built from TRBV20-1 and TRBJ2-6; the match to TRBD1 covers 8 bases. This CDR3 contains 16 residues. Germline CDR1 DFQATT, CDR2 SNEGSKA (reference sequence). The junction had 6 bases not matched to a gene; V was cut back by 3 bases and J by 2 bases. Written as DNA, the CDR3 is TGCAGTGCTAGTCCGGACAGGGTAACTGGGGCCAACGTCCTGACTTTC. It codes for CSASPDRVTGANVLTF.

The rearrangement links TRBV4-1 to TRBJ2-1; maybe TRBD2 (7 bases). Deletions cut 0 bases from V and 4 bases from J, with 16 bases between. This CDR3 has 17 residues. Germline CDR1 MGHRA, CDR2 YSYEKL. CDR3 nucleotides: TGCGCCAGCAGCCAAGAAGGAAGGGGGGGAGGGTACAATGAGCAGTTCTTC. Its translation: CASSQEGRGGGYNEQFF.

For the CDR3, the DNA is TGTGCCATCAGGACAGACTCCTACAATGAGCAGTTCTTC. It encodes CAIRTDSYNEQFF. This chain uses TRBV10-3 with TRBJ2-1; D possibly corresponds to TRBD1 (5 bases). V was trimmed by 6 bases and J by 0 bases, leaving 6 bases between them. This CDR3 spans 13 amino acids. Per the germline V gene, CDR1 is ENHRY and CDR2 is SYGVKD.

This clone was detected only once. Other DNA sequences within the sample encode an identical CDR3. V usage is TRBV3-1 (or the pseudogene TRBV3-2) and J usage is TRBJ2-1; 10 bases fit TRBD1. From germline, CDR1 is LGHDT and CDR2 YNNKEL (reference sequence). V dropped 4 bases and J dropped 1; count of bases not matched to a gene: 1. This CDR3 region has 15 residues. The CDR3 reads CASSLGQGSYNEQFF. The CDR3, as DNA: TGTGCCAGCAGCCTGGGACAGGGGTCCTACAATGAGCAGTTCTTC.

V is TRBV11-3 and J is TRBJ2-1; 7 positions agree with TRBD2. Germline assignment: CDR1 SGHNT and CDR2 YENEEA. Trimming removed 5 bases from V and 6 bases from J; junction bases left unmatched: 4. The CDR3 is 13 residues long. For the CDR3, the DNA is TGTGCCAGCAGCCGGAGGGAGGGCAATGAGCAGTTCTTC. This gives the protein CASSRREGNEQFF. The whole variable domain, remainder taken from reference TRBV11-3 and TRBJ2-1, is EAGVVQSPRYKIIEKKQPVAFWCNPISGHNTLYWYLQNLGQGPELLIRYENEEAVDDSQLPKDRFSAERLKGVDSTLKIQPAELGDSAVYLCASSRREGNEQFFGPGTRLTVL.

The table lists this clone with a count of one. Mismatch with germline at one junction end may stem from a read error. The chain employs TRBV7-9 and TRBJ2-3; D is ambiguous. The CDR3 has 11 residues. Germline CDR1 reads SEHNR; CDR2 reads FQNEAQ (reference sequence). The CDR3 sequence is CASCLTDTQYF. CDR3 in DNA: TGTGCCAGCTGCTTAACCGATACGCAGTATTTT.

The rearrangement links TRBV18 to TRBJ2-7, with 9 positions matching TRBD1. V was clipped by 3 bases and J by 6 bases; unmatched bases: 9. The CDR3 is 15 amino acids. Per germline, CDR1 KGHSH and CDR2 LQKENI. The CDR3 loop is CASSPTSGQGLEQYF. CDR3 sequence (DNA): TGTGCCAGCTCACCTACCTCGGGACAGGGCCTCGAGCAGTACTTC.

CDR3 region: CAWSAGTPVDEQYF. The CDR3 DNA is TGTGCCTGGAGTGCCGGGACTCCCGTCGACGAGCAGTACTTC. This chain connects TRBV30 to TRBJ2-7, with D possibly matching TRBD2 (6 bases). With 1 base removed from V and 5 bases from J, the gap between germline ends came to 15 bases. The CDR3 runs 14 residues. CDR1 and CDR2 from the germline V gene are GTSNPN and SVGIG (reference sequence).

V is TRBV20-1 and J is TRBJ1-4, with 12 bases fitting TRBD1. J lost 5 bases, V lost 3 bases, and 16 bases had no gene match. The CDR3 totals 19 residues. The V gene's germline CDR1 is DFQATT and CDR2 SNEGSKA (reference sequence). The CDR3, as DNA: TGCAGTGCTAGTGGTTTCACCGGGACAGGGGGCCGGGGGAATGAAAAACTGTTTTTT. Translated, it gives CSASGFTGTGGRGNEKLFF.

The gene calls are TRBV7-9 and TRBJ1-3, with 7 bases matching TRBD1. V lost 5 bases and J lost 0; bases outside the gene matches: 7. The germline V gene has CDR1 SEHNR and CDR2 FQNEAQ (reference sequence). This CDR3 has 16 residues. CDR3 bases: TGTGCCAGCAGCAAGATACAGGGGACCTCTGGAAACACCATATATTTT. Translated: CASSKIQGTSGNTIYF.